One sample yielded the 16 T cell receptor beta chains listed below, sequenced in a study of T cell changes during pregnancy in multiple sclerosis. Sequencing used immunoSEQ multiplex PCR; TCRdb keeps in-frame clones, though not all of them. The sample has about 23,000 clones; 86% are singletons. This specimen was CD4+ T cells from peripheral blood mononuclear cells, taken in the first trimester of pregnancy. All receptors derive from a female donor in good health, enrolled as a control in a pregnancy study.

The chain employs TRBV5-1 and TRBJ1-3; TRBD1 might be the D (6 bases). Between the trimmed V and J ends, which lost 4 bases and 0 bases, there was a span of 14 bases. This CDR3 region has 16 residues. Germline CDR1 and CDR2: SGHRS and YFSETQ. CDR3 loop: CASSRRTADSGNTIYF. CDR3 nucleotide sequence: TGCGCCAGCAGCAGACGGACAGCAGACTCTGGAAACACCATATATTTT.

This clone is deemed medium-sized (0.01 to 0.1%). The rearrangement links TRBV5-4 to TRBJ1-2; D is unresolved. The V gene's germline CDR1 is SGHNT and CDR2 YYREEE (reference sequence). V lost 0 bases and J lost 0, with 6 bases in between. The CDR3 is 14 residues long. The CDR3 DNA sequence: TGTGCCAGCAGCTTGGACACAGCTAACTATGGCTACACCTTC. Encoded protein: CASSLDTANYGYTF.

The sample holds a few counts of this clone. The CDR3 is CASSWGGNSGANVLTF. As DNA, the CDR3 is TGTGCCAGCAGCTGGGGAGGTAACTCTGGGGCCAACGTCCTGACTTTC. The chain combines TRBV11-3 with TRBJ2-6; possible D gene TRBD2, 6 bases. Germline V gene lookup returns CDR1 SGHNT and CDR2 YENEEA. The CDR3 extends over 16 amino acids. V lost 4 bases to trimming and J lost 0 bases, with 10 bases between them.

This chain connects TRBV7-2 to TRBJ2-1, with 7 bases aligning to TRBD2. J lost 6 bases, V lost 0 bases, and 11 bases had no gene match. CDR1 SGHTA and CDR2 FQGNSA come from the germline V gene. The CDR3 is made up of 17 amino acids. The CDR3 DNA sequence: TGTGCCAGCAGCTTAGCTCGGGGAGGGAGGGACCCCAATGAGCAGTTCTTC. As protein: CASSLARGGRDPNEQFF.

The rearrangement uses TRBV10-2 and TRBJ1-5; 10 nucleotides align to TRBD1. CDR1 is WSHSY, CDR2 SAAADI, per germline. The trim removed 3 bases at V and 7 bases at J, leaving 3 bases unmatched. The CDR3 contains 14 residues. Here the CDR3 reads CASSEGQGEQPQHF. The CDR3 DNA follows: TGCGCCAGCAGTGAAGGACAGGGGGAACAGCCCCAGCATTTT.

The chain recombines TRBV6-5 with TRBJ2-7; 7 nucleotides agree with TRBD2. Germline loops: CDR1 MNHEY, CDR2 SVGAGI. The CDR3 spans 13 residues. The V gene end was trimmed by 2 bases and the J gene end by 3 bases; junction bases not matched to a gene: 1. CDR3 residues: CASSYRDYYEQYF. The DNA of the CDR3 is TGTGCCAGCAGTTACCGGGACTACTACGAGCAGTACTTC.

CDR3 residues: CASSWGLRGETQYF. The CDR3 bases are TGTGCCAGCAGCTGGGGACTACGAGGGGAGACCCAGTACTTC. The chain recombines TRBV7-6 with TRBJ2-5; 7 bases are shared with TRBD2. V dropped 4 bases and J dropped 5; count of bases not matched to a gene: 7. This CDR3 spans 14 amino acids. Germline-derived CDR1 and CDR2 are SGHVS and FNYEAQ.

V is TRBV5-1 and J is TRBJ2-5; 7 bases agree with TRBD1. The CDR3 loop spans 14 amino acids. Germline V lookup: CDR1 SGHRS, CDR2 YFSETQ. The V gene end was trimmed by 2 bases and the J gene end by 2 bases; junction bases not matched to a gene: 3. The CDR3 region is CASSLQGLQETQYF. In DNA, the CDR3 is TGCGCCAGCAGCTTACAGGGGCTACAAGAGACCCAGTACTTC.

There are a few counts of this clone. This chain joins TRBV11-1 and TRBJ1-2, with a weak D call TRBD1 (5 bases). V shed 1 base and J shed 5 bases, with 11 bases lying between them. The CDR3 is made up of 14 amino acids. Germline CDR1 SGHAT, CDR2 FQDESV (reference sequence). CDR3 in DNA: TGTGCCAGCAGCTTAGACAGGAAATCATATGGCTACACCTTC. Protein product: CASSLDRKSYGYTF.

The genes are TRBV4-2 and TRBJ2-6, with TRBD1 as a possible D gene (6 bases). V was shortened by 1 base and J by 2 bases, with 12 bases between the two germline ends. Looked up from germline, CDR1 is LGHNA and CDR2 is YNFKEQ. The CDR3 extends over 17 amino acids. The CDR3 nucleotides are TGTGCCAGCAGCCAAGCTACAGGGCTGACTGGGGCCAACGTCCTGACTTTC. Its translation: CASSQATGLTGANVLTF.

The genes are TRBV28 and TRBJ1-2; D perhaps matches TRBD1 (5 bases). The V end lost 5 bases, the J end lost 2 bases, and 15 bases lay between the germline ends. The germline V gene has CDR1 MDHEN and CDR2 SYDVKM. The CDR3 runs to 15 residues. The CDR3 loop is CASSRPGGGNYGYTF. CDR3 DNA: TGTGCCAGCAGTCGCCCTGGGGGGGGGAACTATGGCTACACCTTC.

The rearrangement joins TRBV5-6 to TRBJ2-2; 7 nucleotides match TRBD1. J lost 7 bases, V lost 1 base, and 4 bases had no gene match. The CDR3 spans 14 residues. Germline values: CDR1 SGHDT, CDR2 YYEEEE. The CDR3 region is CASSLFTGVGELFF. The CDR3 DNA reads TGTGCCAGCAGCTTGTTTACAGGGGTCGGGGAGCTGTTTTTT. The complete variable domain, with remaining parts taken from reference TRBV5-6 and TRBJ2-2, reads DAGVTQSPTHLIKTRGQQVTLRCSPKSGHDTVSWYQQALGQGPQFIFQYYEEEERQRGNFPDRFSGHQFPNYSSELNVNALLLGDSALYLCASSLFTGVGELFFGEGSRLTVL.

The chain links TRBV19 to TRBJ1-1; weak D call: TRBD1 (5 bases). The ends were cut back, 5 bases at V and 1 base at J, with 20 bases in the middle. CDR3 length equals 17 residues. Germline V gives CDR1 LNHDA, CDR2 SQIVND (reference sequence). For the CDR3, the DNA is TGTGCCAGTAGTTCCAGGATCGGGAGGGGCAGGAACACTGAAGCTTTCTTT. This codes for CASSSRIGRGRNTEAFF.

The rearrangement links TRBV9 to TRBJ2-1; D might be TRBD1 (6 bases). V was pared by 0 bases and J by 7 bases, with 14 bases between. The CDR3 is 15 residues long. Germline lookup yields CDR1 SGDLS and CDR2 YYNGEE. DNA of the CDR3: TGTGCCAGCAGCGTAGCTCAGGGGATGAGGAATGAGCAGTTCTTC. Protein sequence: CASSVAQGMRNEQFF.

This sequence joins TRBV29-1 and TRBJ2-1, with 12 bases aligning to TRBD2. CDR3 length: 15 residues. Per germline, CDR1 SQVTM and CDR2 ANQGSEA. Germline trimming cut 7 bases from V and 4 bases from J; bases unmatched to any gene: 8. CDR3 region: CSAEALAGGYNEQFF. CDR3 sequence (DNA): TGCAGCGCCGAAGCGCTAGCGGGGGGGTACAATGAGCAGTTCTTC.

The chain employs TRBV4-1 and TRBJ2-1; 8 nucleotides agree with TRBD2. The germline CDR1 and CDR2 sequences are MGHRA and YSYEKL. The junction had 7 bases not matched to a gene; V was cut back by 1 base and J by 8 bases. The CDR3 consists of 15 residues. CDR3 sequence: CASSQVGTRADEQFF. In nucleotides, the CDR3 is TGCGCCAGCAGCCAAGTAGGGACTAGGGCCGATGAGCAGTTCTTC.